This T cell receptor beta chain appears in the sequencing data of a study of radiation and T cells in renal cell carcinoma. Trimming cost V 2 bases and J 3 bases; bases outside gene matches: 6. The CDR3 is made up of 15 amino acids. Germline V CDR1 and CDR2: MNHEY, SVGAGI. Indicated time point: blood 4 weeks post-SBRT, at nephrectomy. Indicated treatment: 15 Gy SBRT to primary tumor, nephrectomy 4 weeks later. TCRdb keeps only in-frame clones here, not all; method: immunoSEQ multiplex PCR. This sample has 80,000 or so clones, with roughly 87% found just once. The source is a woman in her seventies with renal cell carcinoma. The sample was blood, taken from a patient whose treatment included radiotherapy and nephrectomy. This chain uses TRBV6-5 with TRBJ2-7; TRBD1 agrees at 8 bases. Here the CDR3 DNA reads TGTGCCAGCAGTTACGCCGGGACAGGAGACTACGAGCAGTACTTC. This gives the protein CASSYAGTGDYEQYF.